This note documents a single T cell receptor beta chain sequence. Here immunoSEQ multiplex PCR was the method, and the copy in TCRdb shows in-frame clones only, minus some. The table lists about 230,000 clones, roughly 88% of them singletons. This specimen comes from a study of blood T cell repertoires in COVID-19. This CDR3 region has 14 residues. V was clipped by 5 bases and J by 7 bases, with 14 bases between them. In germline, CDR1 is LGHDT, CDR2 YNNKEL (reference sequence). The sequenced sample was peripheral blood. The TCR comes from a man aged 40-49 years with acute or convalescent COVID-19. The chain couples TRBV3-1 (or the pseudogene TRBV3-2) to TRBJ1-4, with unresolved D. The chain's CDR3 is CASSMARGSEKLFF. CDR3 sequence (DNA): TGTGCCAGCAGCATGGCGCGGGGAAGTGAAAAACTGTTTTTT.